The 23 T cell receptor beta chains reported below all come from one sample, sequenced in a study of early T cells in non-severe SARS-CoV-2 infection. MiXCR, run by TCRdb on the 5' RACE reads, gives a single entry per CDR3 protein. Here the sample spans roughly 93,000 distinct CDR3 sequences, 11% being singletons. Material: whole blood. The receptors were gathered from an adult who was a healthcare worker with PCR-confirmed SARS-CoV-2 infection or an uninfected control (not recorded which).

The sample holds a few counts of this clonotype. The chain carries TRBV7-8 and TRBJ1-2; D possibly corresponds to TRBD1 (6 bases). The CDR3 is made up of 15 amino acids. CDR1 is SGHVS and CDR2 is FQNEAQ in the germline V gene. Trimming left V 4 bases short and J 5 bases short, with 17 bases between. CDR3 nucleotide sequence: TGTGCCAGCAGCTCCCGACAGGCATGGAGATATGGCTACACCTTC. Translated: CASSSRQAWRYGYTF. Full variable domain (remainder filled in from reference TRBV7-8 and TRBJ1-2): GAGVSQSPRYKVAKRGQDVALRCDPISGHVSLFWYQQALGQGPEFLTYFQNEAQLDKSGLPSDRFFAERPEGSVSTLKIQRTQQEDSAVYLCASSSRQAWRYGYTFGSGTRLTVV.

This clonotype was counted many times. The gene calls are TRBV12-3 or TRBV12-4 and TRBJ1-2; 8 bases map to TRBD1. CDR3 length equals 15 residues. Trimming at V came to 2 bases and at J to 4 bases, leaving 6 bases not matched to a gene. The CDR3 DNA reads TGTGCCAGCAGTTTAAGACAGGGGTTATCCTATGGCTACACCTTC. Translating it yields CASSLRQGLSYGYTF.

This clonotype was detected ten times or more. The genes are TRBV5-1 and TRBJ2-6; no clear D. This CDR3 is built from 14 residues. V dropped 0 bases and J dropped 4 bases, with 5 bases sitting between them. Germline V CDR1 and CDR2: SGHRS, YFSETQ. The chain's CDR3 is CASSLETGANVLTF. CDR3 nucleotides: TGCGCCAGCAGCTTGGAGACCGGGGCCAACGTCCTGACTTTC.

This clonotype has only a few counts. The gene calls are TRBV5-1 and TRBJ2-3, with D perhaps matching TRBD1 (6 bases). The CDR3 consists of 15 residues. V lost 3 bases and J lost 1, with 12 bases in between. Germline CDR1 and CDR2: SGHRS and YFSETQ. CDR3 sequence: CASSSSGAGTDTQYF. The CDR3 nucleotides are TGCGCCAGCAGCTCCTCAGGGGCCGGCACAGATACGCAGTATTTT.

The CDR3 loop is CSVDWTVNYGYTF. The CDR3 nucleotides are TGCAGCGTTGATTGGACAGTCAACTATGGCTACACCTTC. The rearrangement links TRBV29-1 to TRBJ1-2, with a tentative D call TRBD1 (6 bases). The CDR3 sequence is 13 residues long. V was clipped by 3 bases and J by 2 bases, with 10 bases between them. Germline values: CDR1 SQVTM, CDR2 ANQGSEA.

This clonotype showed up many times. CDR3 bases: TGTGCCAGCACCGAAGGACAGTACACAGATACGCAGTATTTT. Translating it yields CASTEGQYTDTQYF. The gene calls are TRBV28 and TRBJ2-3; possibly TRBD1 for D (6 bases). CDR1 and CDR2 (germline): MDHEN, SYDVKM. The V gene lost 7 bases and the J gene lost 2 bases, with 13 bases spanning the gap. The CDR3 has 14 amino acids.

The J gene is TRBJ1-5, the V gene TRBV6-5; D gene ambiguous. The V gene's germline CDR1 is MNHEY and CDR2 SVGAGI. V was shortened by 4 bases and J by 2 bases, with 3 bases between the two germline ends. The CDR3 loop spans 12 amino acids. CDR3 sequence: CASSSGNQPQHF. The DNA of the CDR3 is TGTGCCAGCAGTTCCGGCAATCAGCCCCAGCATTTT.

This clonotype was observed many times. The rearrangement joins TRBV20-1 to TRBJ2-5; 8 bases agree with TRBD1. The V segment lost 6 bases and the J segment 7 bases; nucleotides outside the gene matches: 10. CDR1 DFQATT and CDR2 SNEGSKA come from the germline V gene (reference sequence). This CDR3 spans 13 amino acids. The CDR3 region has the DNA TGCAGTGCAACTCTGACAGGACAGGGGACCCAGTACTTC. The encoded protein is CSATLTGQGTQYF.

Many counts were recorded for this clonotype. The chain recombines TRBV20-1 with TRBJ2-7; the D gene is possibly TRBD1 (5 bases). With 6 bases removed from V and 0 bases from J, the gap between germline ends came to 21 bases. This CDR3 is 16 amino acids long. Germline V gene data show CDR1 as DFQATT and CDR2 as SNEGSKA (reference sequence). The CDR3 bases are TGCAGTGCCAGGCACCCGCAGGGATTTAACTCCTACGAGCAGTACTTC. It specifies CSARHPQGFNSYEQYF.

This clonotype was seen a few times. The chain combines TRBV24-1 with TRBJ2-2; weak D call: TRBD2 (6 bases). Germline loops: CDR1 KGHDR, CDR2 SFDVKD. CDR3 length: 14 residues. Trimming stripped 8 bases from V and 2 bases from J, with 11 bases between. In nucleotides, the CDR3 is TGTGCCACCAACCCGGGACTTAACACCGGGGAGCTGTTTTTT. It specifies CATNPGLNTGELFF.

The gene calls are TRBV7-2 and TRBJ2-1, with unresolved D. This CDR3 region has 13 residues. Germline V lookup: CDR1 SGHTA, CDR2 FQGNSA. V was shortened by 4 bases and J by 5 bases, with 9 bases between the two germline ends. The chain's CDR3 is CASSSRRNNEQFF. CDR3 nucleotide sequence: TGTGCCAGCAGCTCCCGTCGGAACAATGAGCAGTTCTTC.

This clonotype has only a few counts. The chain links TRBV6-5 to TRBJ1-3, with D maybe TRBD1 (6 bases). Germline V lookup: CDR1 MNHEY, CDR2 SVGAGI. Trimming took off 10 bases at V and 1 base at J, with 8 bases between the two ends. CDR3 length: 12 amino acids. The CDR3 DNA reads as TGTGCCACCCAGGGGTCTGGAAACACCATATATTTT. This translates into CATQGSGNTIYF.

This clonotype was detected many times. V usage is TRBV2 and J usage is TRBJ2-7; TRBD2 matches at 8 bases. This CDR3 is 15 amino acids long. Germline CDR1 is SNHLY and CDR2 is FYNNEI. Unmatched junction bases numbered 8, after V lost 5 bases and J lost 2 bases. CDR3 nucleotide sequence: TGTGCCAGCAGTCACGAGCGGGGGTTTACCTACGAGCAGTACTTC. Protein product: CASSHERGFTYEQYF.

This clonotype was recorded many times. CDR3 DNA: TGTGCCAGCAGCTTAGCCCGTGACATGTTCAATCAGCCCCAGCATTTT. It specifies CASSLARDMFNQPQHF. The V and J genes are TRBV7-9 and TRBJ1-5; D unclear. Germline assignment: CDR1 SEHNR and CDR2 FQNEAQ (reference sequence). The CDR3 runs to 16 residues. V was shortened by 0 bases and J by 3 bases, with 12 bases between the two germline ends.

This clonotype was found many times. This sequence joins TRBV7-2 and TRBJ1-5; D is perhaps TRBD1 (5 bases). The germline V and J ends were trimmed by 1 base and 2 bases, with 12 bases remaining between them. The CDR3 loop spans 16 amino acids. Germline V gene lookup returns CDR1 SGHTA and CDR2 FQGNSA. In DNA, the CDR3 is TGTGCCAGCAGCTTAGTAGGGCAGGGACGCAATCAGCCCCAGCATTTT. The encoded protein is CASSLVGQGRNQPQHF.

This clonotype has just a few counts. The chain couples TRBV12-3 or TRBV12-4 to TRBJ2-3, with a possible D match to TRBD2 (7 bases). Trimming removed 5 bases at V and 0 bases at J, with 18 bases between. This CDR3 is 17 amino acids long. The CDR3 DNA follows: TGTGCCAGCAGTCCGTGGGGGCGGGGAGGGAGCACAGATACGCAGTATTTT. Amino acids: CASSPWGRGGSTDTQYF.

The genes are TRBV5-6 and TRBJ2-3, with D perhaps being TRBD1 or TRBD2 (6 bases each). Trimming removed 4 bases from V and 2 bases from J, with 14 bases in between. Germline CDR1 reads SGHDT; CDR2 reads YYEEEE. The length of the CDR3 is 15 residues. This CDR3 is CASSVSGGPTDTQYF. The CDR3 DNA sequence: TGTGCCAGCAGCGTTTCCGGGGGCCCCACAGATACGCAGTATTTT. Full variable domain (remainder filled in from reference TRBV5-6 and TRBJ2-3): DAGVTQSPTHLIKTRGQQVTLRCSPKSGHDTVSWYQQALGQGPQFIFQYYEEEERQRGNFPDRFSGHQFPNYSSELNVNALLLGDSALYLCASSVSGGPTDTQYFGPGTRLTVL.

V gene TRBV18 combines with J gene TRBJ2-5, with D hard to call. V was clipped by 4 bases and J by 0 bases, with 18 bases between them. Germline-derived CDR1 and CDR2 are KGHSH and LQKENI. The CDR3 has 17 residues. The CDR3 coding sequence is TGTGCCAGCTCACTTGGACCGAGAGATTCGTACCAAGAGACCCAGTACTTC. This encodes CASSLGPRDSYQETQYF. The whole variable domain, filled in from reference TRBV18 and TRBJ2-5, reads NAGVMQNPRHLVRRRGQEARLRCSPMKGHSHVYWYRQLPEEGLKFMVYLQKENIIDESGMPKERFSAEFPKEGPSILRIQQVVRGDSAAYFCASSLGPRDSYQETQYFGPGTRLLVL.

This clonotype has only a few counts. DNA of the CDR3: TGTGCCATCAGTGGACAGACCTCTTATGGCTACACCTTC. It is translated as CAISGQTSYGYTF. The chain couples TRBV10-3 to TRBJ1-2, with D possibly matching TRBD1 (5 bases). CDR1 ENHRY and CDR2 SYGVKD come from the germline V gene. The CDR3 length is 13 residues. Trimming removed 4 bases at V and 5 bases at J, with 11 bases between.

This clonotype was counted ten times or more. V is TRBV20-1 and J is TRBJ2-5; 7 nucleotides line up with TRBD1. The germline V gene has CDR1 DFQATT and CDR2 SNEGSKA (reference sequence). The CDR3 has 13 amino acids. V shed 3 bases and J 5 bases; nucleotides not matched to a gene: 6. This CDR3 reads CSASKGAGETQYF. The CDR3 coding sequence is TGCAGTGCTAGCAAGGGGGCAGGGGAGACCCAGTACTTC.

The sample holds many counts of this clonotype. This CDR3 is CASSLKWGDTQYF. In nucleotides, the CDR3 is TGTGCCAGCAGCTTAAAGTGGGGGGATACGCAGTATTTT. J is TRBJ2-3 and V is TRBV7-3, with D perhaps given as TRBD1 or TRBD2 (5 bases each). The CDR3 spans 13 residues. Deletions cut 1 base from V and 6 bases from J, with 8 bases between. The V gene's germline CDR1 is SGHTA and CDR2 FQGTGA.

The chain links TRBV29-1 to TRBJ1-1; D remains unclear. The germline V and J ends were trimmed by 6 bases and 0 bases, with 14 bases remaining between them. The CDR3 is 14 residues long. CDR1 is SQVTM and CDR2 is ANQGSEA in the germline V gene. The DNA of the CDR3 is TGCAGCGTACACAAAAATGACCTGAACACTGAAGCTTTCTTT. Translating gives CSVHKNDLNTEAFF.

Concerning this clonotype: Mismatch with germline at one junction end may stem from a read error. The chain recombines TRBV7-9 with TRBJ2-1, with TRBD2 as a possible D gene (5 bases). Per the germline V gene, CDR1 is SEHNR and CDR2 is FQNEAQ (reference sequence). The CDR3 length is 16 residues. The CDR3 DNA reads as TGTGCCAGCAGCTTAGCAGTGAGCGGAGCCTACAATGGGCAGTTCTTC. Encoded protein: CASSLAVSGAYNGQFF.